A selection of T cell receptor beta chains follows, all from one sample in a study of blood T cell repertoires in COVID-19. This table comes from immunoSEQ multiplex PCR, and its TCRdb copy is limited to in-frame clones, with some not included. The sample holds under 200,000 clones, roughly 80% seen once. What was sequenced was peripheral blood. Source of these receptors: a man aged 70 or older with acute or convalescent COVID-19. CDR3s include the opening cysteine and the closing phenylalanine or tryptophan. A D gene is named only where the DNA matches it firmly. A row's size may be missing; if present it is once, few, many or a size class.

V gene,D gene,J gene,clone size,CDR3 protein,CDR3 DNA
TRBV27,TRBD1,TRBJ2-2,-,CASSPTGDPGELFF,TGTGCCAGCAGTCCTACAGGGGATCCCGGGGAGCTGTTTTTT
TRBV7-9,-,TRBJ1-3,-,CASLQNSGNTIYF,TGTGCCAGCCTACAGAACTCTGGAAACACCATATATTTT
TRBV19,-,TRBJ1-1,few,CASSIIISYGQPEAFF,TGTGCCAGTAGTATCATAATTAGTTATGGACAGCCTGAAGCTTTCTTT
TRBV7-9,-,TRBJ1-3,-,CASSANRDSGNTIYF,TGTGCCAGCAGCGCCAACCGGGACTCTGGAAACACCATATATTTT
TRBV6-4,-,TRBJ1-4,-,CAPRAGLATNEKLFF,TGTGCCCCAAGGGCGGGGCTTGCAACTAATGAAAAACTGTTTTTT
TRBV6-5,TRBD1,TRBJ1-2,-,CASSTRDRHNYGYTF,TGTGCCAGCAGTACCCGGGACAGACATAACTATGGCTACACCTTC
TRBV27,TRBD1,TRBJ2-3,once,CASSLSNRPGQGATDTQYF,TGTGCCAGCAGTTTATCTAATCGCCCTGGACAGGGGGCGACAGATACGCAGTATTTT
TRBV28,TRBD1,TRBJ1-6,once,CASSSGQGGSYNSPLHF,TGTGCCAGCAGTTCGGGACAGGGAGGGTCCTATAATTCACCCCTCCACTTT
TRBV11-2,-,TRBJ1-1,-,CASSWEGRSTEAFF,TGTGCCAGCAGCTGGGAAGGGAGGTCCACTGAAGCTTTCTTT
TRBV11-3,-,TRBJ1-4,-,CASSLVGQGGKLFF,TGTGCCAGCAGCTTAGTCGGCCAAGGAGGAAAACTGTTTTTT
TRBV9,-,TRBJ2-7,-,CASSVGDSRYEQYF,TGTGCCAGCAGCGTAGGAGACAGCCGCTACGAGCAGTACTTC
TRBV20-1,-,TRBJ1-3,-,CSARDVDTIYF,TGCAGTGCTAGAGACGTAGACACCATATATTTT
TRBV6-4,-,TRBJ1-6,-,CASSEHNYNSPLHF,TGTGCCAGCAGTGAGCACAACTATAATTCACCCCTCCACTTT
TRBV5-1,-,TRBJ1-1,-,CASSPRVGAVNTEAFF,TGCGCCAGCAGCCCCCGAGTGGGGGCGGTAAACACTGAAGCTTTCTTT
TRBV6-4,-,TRBJ2-2,-,CASRFEGGNGELFF,TGTGCCAGCAGATTCGAAGGGGGTAACGGGGAGCTGTTTTTT
TRBV5-4,-,TRBJ2-3,-,CASSLAVRASTDTQYF,TGTGCCAGCAGCTTGGCGGTGCGGGCTAGCACAGATACGCAGTATTTT
TRBV2,-,TRBJ2-2,-,CASRGDNTGELFF,TGTGCCAGCAGGGGAGACAACACCGGGGAGCTGTTTTTT
TRBV7-9,TRBD1,TRBJ1-6,-,CASSLGPPGGAGNNSPLHF,TGTGCCAGCAGCTTAGGTCCCCCAGGGGGCGCAGGGAATAATTCACCCCTCCACTTT
TRBV7-9,-,TRBJ2-1,-,CASSGEYEQFF,TGTGCCAGCAGCGGAGAATACGAGCAGTTCTTC
TRBV6-2/TRBV6-3,-,TRBJ2-7,-,CASSYDGASEQYF,TGTGCCAGCAGTTATGATGGGGCTTCCGAGCAGTACTTC
TRBV19,-,TRBJ1-3,-,CASSIAIGQRAAGNTIYF,TGTGCCAGTAGTATAGCGATTGGACAGAGGGCCGCTGGAAACACCATATATTTT
TRBV5-1,TRBD2,TRBJ2-6,-,CASSPAGGGGANVLTF,TGCGCCAGCAGCCCGGCGGGGGGCGGTGGGGCCAACGTCCTGACTTTC
TRBV6-6,-,TRBJ1-5,few,CASKGTTGSDQPQHF,TGTGCCAGCAAGGGCACTACAGGGTCGGATCAGCCCCAGCATTTT
TRBV10-1,TRBD2,TRBJ2-5,-,CASSTGTSGETQYF,TGCGCCAGCAGTACGGGGACTAGCGGTGAGACCCAGTACTTC
TRBV6-6,-,TRBJ1-2,few,CASSYSNYRDYGYTF,TGTGCCAGCAGTTACTCGAATTACAGAGACTATGGCTACACCTTC
TRBV29-1,TRBD2,TRBJ2-3,few,CSVGLASTDTQYF,TGCAGCGTCGGACTAGCTAGCACAGATACGCAGTATTTT
TRBV5-6,-,TRBJ1-5,once,CASSLGQSNQPQHF,TGTGCCAGCAGCTTGGGGCAGTCCAATCAGCCCCAGCATTTT
TRBV6-5,-,TRBJ1-6,-,CASSSQSYNSPLHF,TGTGCCAGCAGTTCCCAGTCATATAATTCACCCCTCCACTTT
TRBV28,-,TRBJ1-1,few,CASSFGPEAFF,TGTGCCAGCAGTTTTGGCCCCGAAGCTTTCTTT
TRBV5-1,-,TRBJ1-1,-,CASSFGLGSEAFF,TGCGCCAGCAGCTTCGGCTTGGGCTCTGAAGCTTTCTTT
TRBV4-2,TRBD1,TRBJ1-3,-,CASSLNQGGQGALSSGNTIYF,TGTGCCAGCAGCCTTAACCAGGGAGGACAGGGGGCTCTGAGCTCTGGAAACACCATATATTTT
TRBV27,TRBD1,TRBJ1-5,-,CASSPDTGTGNNQPQHF,TGTGCCAGCAGTCCAGATACCGGGACAGGGAACAATCAGCCCCAGCATTTT
TRBV19,-,TRBJ1-6,-,CASSVEGRNSPLHF,TGTGCCAGTAGTGTAGAGGGGAGGAATTCACCCCTCCACTTT
TRBV5-4,-,TRBJ2-4,-,CASSYGQGGPKNIQYF,TGTGCCAGCAGCTATGGGCAGGGGGGCCCCAAAAACATTCAGTACTTC
TRBV15,TRBD1,TRBJ2-7,once,CATSSPGQGSYEQYF,TGTGCCACCAGCAGCCCGGGACAGGGCTCCTACGAGCAGTACTTC
TRBV7-9,-,TRBJ1-1,-,CASRGSYQGLNTEAFF,TGTGCCAGCAGAGGATCCTACCAGGGGTTGAACACTGAAGCTTTCTTT
TRBV27,TRBD1,TRBJ1-5,few,CASSSQGEGQPQHF,TGTGCCAGCAGTTCTCAGGGGGAAGGTCAGCCCCAGCATTTT
TRBV11-3,TRBD1,TRBJ1-1,few,CASSPRAGGPTEAFF,TGTGCCAGCAGCCCTCGGGCAGGGGGGCCAACTGAAGCTTTCTTT